Listed below are T cell receptor beta chains from one sample, sequenced in a study of T cells in Graves' hyperthyroidism and ophthalmopathy. In TCRdb, the multiplex PCR reads were re-called with MiXCR into one record per CDR3 protein. The repertoire consists of around 420,000 distinct CDR3 sequences, with approximately 15% occurring once and the leading ten covering 7.5% to 9%. The source material was blood. The receptor set was obtained from a woman aged 18-35 years with Graves' hyperthyroidism. The CDR3 runs from the conserved cysteine through the conserved F or W. The D gene is left open where the match is weak. Rows may omit the clone size; those that give it use once, few, many or a size class.

D,size,J,V,CDR3,DNA
-,-,TRBJ2-7,TRBV28,CAVTGYEQYF,TGTGCCGTAACAGGCTACGAGCAGTACTTC
TRBD1,-,TRBJ2-5,TRBV9,CASSARGQYQETQYF,TGTGCCAGCAGCGCCCGGGGACAGTACCAAGAGACCCAGTACTTC
-,many,TRBJ2-5,TRBV20-1,CSARYRAQETQYF,TGCAGTGCTAGATACAGGGCCCAAGAGACCCAGTACTTC
-,many,TRBJ2-1,TRBV7-9,CASSSPSRPSSYNEQFF,TGTGCCAGCAGCTCGCCCTCCCGACCTAGCTCCTACAATGAGCAGTTCTTC
-,many,TRBJ2-2,TRBV29-1,CSVDPSPSNTGELFF,TGCAGCGTTGACCCCTCCCCTTCGAACACCGGGGAGCTGTTTTTT
-,many,TRBJ2-1,TRBV12-3/TRBV12-4,CASTLTSRVQFF,TGTGCCAGCACCCTGACAAGTCGAGTACAGTTCTTC
-,-,TRBJ2-7,TRBV12-5,CASGLVPVAGHHPYEQYF,TGTGCTAGTGGTTTGGTACCGGTTGCGGGGCATCACCCCTACGAGCAGTACTTC
-,-,TRBJ2-5,TRBV27,CASSPDQRLAETQYF,TGTGCCAGCAGTCCGGACCAAAGGCTGGCGGAGACCCAGTACTTC
-,many,TRBJ2-3,TRBV18,CASSPQGGSGQRRDTQYF,TGTGCCAGCTCACCCCAGGGTGGTAGCGGCCAAAGGCGAGATACGCAGTATTTT
-,many,TRBJ2-3,TRBV11-2,CANLQRLDSTDTQYF,TGTGCCAACCTCCAGCGACTGGATAGCACAGATACGCAGTATTTT
-,few,TRBJ2-1,TRBV5-1,CASTLTPPGLGNEQFF,TGCGCCAGCACTCTCACCCCGCCAGGGCTGGGCAATGAGCAGTTCTTC
TRBD2,-,TRBJ2-1,TRBV2,CASTRTGTSGGAYNEQFF,TGTGCCAGCACCCGGACCGGGACTAGCGGGGGGGCGTACAATGAGCAGTTCTTC
TRBD2,many,TRBJ2-1,TRBV24-1,CATSDPSGSLGSYNEQFF,TGTGCCACCAGTGACCCTAGCGGGAGTCTAGGTTCCTACAATGAGCAGTTCTTC
-,-,TRBJ2-5,TRBV12-3/TRBV12-4,CASSLARKKGGVETQYF,TGTGCCAGCAGTTTAGCGAGGAAAAAGGGCGGGGTGGAGACCCAGTACTTC
TRBD1,many,TRBJ2-2,TRBV2,CASNKNRGVGELFF,TGTGCCAGCAACAAAAACAGGGGCGTCGGGGAGCTGTTTTTT
-,many,TRBJ1-1,TRBV3-1,CASSQELTARTEAFF,TGTGCCAGCAGCCAAGAGCTGACAGCACGCACTGAAGCTTTCTTT
TRBD1,many,TRBJ1-6,TRBV30,CAWSVHSRGSPLHF,TGTGCCTGGAGTGTACACAGCAGGGGGTCACCCCTCCACTTT
-,few,TRBJ1-2,TRBV4-1,CASSQVLRNYGYTF,TGCGCCAGCAGCCAAGTCTTGCGGAACTATGGCTACACCTTC
TRBD1,many,TRBJ2-5,TRBV29-1,CSAPGQGIGETQYF,TGCAGCGCACCGGGACAGGGTATAGGAGAGACCCAGTACTTC
-,many,TRBJ1-2,TRBV12-3/TRBV12-4,CASSLGVADSPIEGYTF,TGTGCCAGCAGTTTAGGCGTTGCGGACAGCCCTATAGAAGGCTACACCTTC
TRBD2,once,TRBJ2-5,TRBV20-1,CSARDPSTSGGTQYF,TGCAGTGCTAGAGATCCTTCGACTAGCGGAGGGACCCAGTACTTC
TRBD1,-,TRBJ1-2,TRBV6-1,CASRRTGLLGYTF,TGTGCCAGCAGGCGGACAGGGCTTCTTGGCTACACCTTC
TRBD1,many,TRBJ1-4,TRBV20-1,CSASGPGGREEKLFF,TGCAGTGCTAGTGGACCAGGGGGGAGGGAAGAAAAACTGTTTTTT
TRBD2,many,TRBJ2-1,TRBV4-1,CASSQEATSGSREQFF,TGCGCCAGCAGCCAAGAAGCGACTAGCGGTTCACGGGAGCAGTTCTTC
TRBD2,-,TRBJ2-1,TRBV12-5,CASGLPSGGVGDNEQFF,TGTGCTAGTGGTTTGCCCTCGGGGGGTGTGGGGGACAATGAGCAGTTCTTC
-,many,TRBJ1-5,TRBV6-1,CASSPGRLYYSNQPQHF,TGTGCCAGCAGTCCGGGACGGCTCTATTATAGCAATCAGCCCCAGCATTTT
-,many,TRBJ1-6,TRBV28,CASLGGGNNSPLHF,TGTGCCAGCCTCGGGGGGGGGAACAATTCACCCCTCCACTTT
-,many,TRBJ2-1,TRBV29-1,CSVDVWGDYNEQFF,TGCAGCGTTGACGTGTGGGGGGACTACAATGAGCAGTTCTTC
-,many,TRBJ1-1,TRBV20-1,CSAKGPNTEAFF,TGCAGTGCTAAGGGACCGAACACTGAAGCTTTCTTT
TRBD2,-,TRBJ2-3,TRBV30,CAWRRTSGGLTDTQYF,TGTGCCTGGAGAAGAACTAGCGGGGGGCTCACAGATACGCAGTATTTT
-,-,TRBJ1-5,TRBV6-1,CASSEDGGGGSQPQHF,TGTGCCAGCAGTGAAGACGGGGGCGGGGGGAGTCAGCCCCAGCATTTT
-,few,TRBJ2-6,TRBV11-3,CASSSRHLAGANVLTF,TGTGCCAGCAGCTCAAGACACCTGGCGGGGGCCAACGTCCTGACTTTC
TRBD2,-,TRBJ2-5,TRBV5-1,CASSFQRGDQETQYF,TGCGCCAGCAGCTTCCAGCGGGGGGACCAAGAGACCCAGTACTTC
-,-,TRBJ1-4,TRBV28,CASVVGGQWANEKLFF,TGTGCCAGCGTCGTAGGGGGGCAGTGGGCCAATGAAAAACTGTTTTTT
-,many,TRBJ2-3,TRBV20-1,CSAPLRGTDTQYF,TGCAGTGCTCCCCTAAGGGGCACAGATACGCAGTATTTT
-,many,TRBJ2-1,TRBV12-3/TRBV12-4,CASSLYFGEDNEQFF,TGTGCCAGCAGTCTCTACTTTGGGGAGGACAATGAGCAGTTCTTC
-,-,TRBJ1-1,TRBV5-1,CASRPDTYTEAFF,TGCGCCAGCAGACCGGACACCTACACTGAAGCTTTCTTT
-,many,TRBJ1-2,TRBV29-1,CSVVSGRGYTF,TGCAGCGTTGTATCAGGTCGTGGCTACACCTTC
TRBD1,many,TRBJ1-2,TRBV10-3,CAISRPGQGNGYTF,TGTGCCATCAGTCGACCGGGACAGGGGAATGGCTACACCTTC
-,few,TRBJ2-3,TRBV28,CASSLSPSPDTQYF,TGTGCCAGCAGTTTATCCCCTTCCCCAGATACGCAGTATTTT
TRBD1,many,TRBJ2-1,TRBV11-3,CASSRLFGDRGYNEQFF,TGTGCCAGCAGCCGATTGTTTGGGGACAGGGGCTACAATGAGCAGTTCTTC
-,-,TRBJ2-3,TRBV11-2,CASSLARTSTDTQYF,TGTGCCAGCAGCTTGGCCCGGACTAGCACAGATACGCAGTATTTT
TRBD1,-,TRBJ1-1,TRBV2,CASSVGQGGEAFF,TGTGCCAGCAGTGTGGGACAGGGGGGTGAAGCTTTCTTT
TRBD1,few,TRBJ1-5,TRBV24-1,CATSDSGQGANQPQHF,TGTGCCACCAGTGACTCCGGACAGGGGGCGAATCAGCCCCAGCATTTT
TRBD2,few,TRBJ2-1,TRBV19,CASSIGLLASSYNEQFF,TGTGCCAGTAGTATAGGTTTACTAGCGAGCTCCTACAATGAGCAGTTCTTC